This passage covers 5 T cell receptor beta chains from one sample sequenced in a study of T cell responses to AZD1222 COVID-19 vaccine. The data were produced by immunoSEQ multiplex PCR, yet TCRdb's version contains in-frame clones alone and is incomplete. The sample yields about 140,000 clones, roughly 90% seen once. The sample was peripheral blood, taken on day 0 of AZD1222 vaccination. These receptors were obtained from an adult in good health.

This chain links TRBV6-5 with TRBJ1-1; D gene ambiguous. Trimming cost V 6 bases and J 5 bases, with 13 bases left between them. Germline CDR1 MNHEY, CDR2 SVGAGI. The CDR3 length is 13 residues. This CDR3 is CASRPGIATEAFF. In DNA, the CDR3 is TGTGCCAGCAGACCGGGAATCGCTACTGAAGCTTTCTTT.

The rearrangement links TRBV12-3 or TRBV12-4 to TRBJ2-7; D might be TRBD2 (6 bases). CDR3 length equals 12 residues. With 6 bases removed from V and 3 bases from J, the gap between germline ends came to 9 bases. The DNA for the CDR3 is TGTGCCAGCAGCCCGGGGGTCTACGAGCAGTACTTC. Its protein is CASSPGVYEQYF.

To note about this clone: At one of its ends the junction is not consistent with the germline gene, which may arise from a read error. The rearrangement uses TRBV4-1 and TRBJ2-1, with D perhaps TRBD2 (6 bases). This CDR3 is 12 amino acids long. Germline V gene lookup returns CDR1 MGHRA and CDR2 YSYEKL. The CDR3 protein is CASSQDNGREVF. CDR3 nucleotide sequence: TGCGCCAGCAGCCAAGATAACGGCAGGGAGGTCTTC.

CDR3 DNA: TGCGCCAGCAGCTTGGCGAGGGATCAGCCCTACGAGCAGTACTTC. It yields the protein CASSLARDQPYEQYF. The chain employs TRBV5-1 and TRBJ2-7, with D maybe TRBD2 (5 bases). Germline V lookup: CDR1 SGHRS, CDR2 YFSETQ. The CDR3 loop spans 15 amino acids. V was pared by 0 bases and J by 2 bases, with 12 bases between.

A remark on this clone: This sample also contains other DNA sequences that code for the same CDR3. The CDR3 sequence: CASSPGRGYEQYF. CDR3 in DNA: TGTGCCAGTAGCCCCGGCCGGGGGTACGAGCAGTACTTC. The V call is TRBV19, the J call TRBJ2-7, with a tentative D call TRBD2 (6 bases). Germline CDR1 and CDR2: LNHDA and SQIVND (reference sequence). V was trimmed by 6 bases and J by 4 bases, leaving 13 bases between them. The CDR3 is made up of 13 amino acids.